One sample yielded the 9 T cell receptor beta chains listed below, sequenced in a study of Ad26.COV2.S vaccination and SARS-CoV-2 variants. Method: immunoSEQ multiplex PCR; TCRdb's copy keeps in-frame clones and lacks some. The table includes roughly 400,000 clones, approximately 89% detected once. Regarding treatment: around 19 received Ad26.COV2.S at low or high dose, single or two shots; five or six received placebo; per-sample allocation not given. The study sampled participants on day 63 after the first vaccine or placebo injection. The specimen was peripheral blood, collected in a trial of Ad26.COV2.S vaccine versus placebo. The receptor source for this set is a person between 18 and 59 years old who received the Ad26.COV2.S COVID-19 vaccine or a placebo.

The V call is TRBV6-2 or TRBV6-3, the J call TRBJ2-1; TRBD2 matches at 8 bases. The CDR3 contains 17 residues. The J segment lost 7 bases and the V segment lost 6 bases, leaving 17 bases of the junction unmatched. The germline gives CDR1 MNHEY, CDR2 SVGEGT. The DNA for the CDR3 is TGTGCCAGCAGCCCCCTAGCGGGCGCGGGAGCGGTGAATGAGCAGTTCTTC. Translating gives CASSPLAGAGAVNEQFF.

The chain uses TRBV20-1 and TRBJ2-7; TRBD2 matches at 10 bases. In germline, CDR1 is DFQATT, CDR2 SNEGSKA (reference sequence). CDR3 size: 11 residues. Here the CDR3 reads CSGLAGVEQYF. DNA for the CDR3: TGCAGCGGCCTAGCGGGAGTCGAGCAGTACTTC.

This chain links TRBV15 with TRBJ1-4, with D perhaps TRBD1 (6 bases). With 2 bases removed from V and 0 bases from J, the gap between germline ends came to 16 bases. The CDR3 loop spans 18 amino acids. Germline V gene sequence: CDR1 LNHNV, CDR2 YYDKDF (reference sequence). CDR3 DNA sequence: TGTGCCACCAGCAGACTTACCGGGACACTAGCAACTAATGAAAAACTGTTTTTT. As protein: CATSRLTGTLATNEKLFF.

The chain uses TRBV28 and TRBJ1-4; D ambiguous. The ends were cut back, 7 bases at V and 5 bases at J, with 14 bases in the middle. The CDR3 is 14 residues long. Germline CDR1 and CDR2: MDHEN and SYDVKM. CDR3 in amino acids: CASTATELNEKLFF. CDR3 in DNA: TGTGCCAGCACCGCGACGGAACTGAATGAAAAACTGTTTTTT. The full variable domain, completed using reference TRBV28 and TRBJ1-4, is DVKVTQSSRYLVKRTGEKVFLECVQDMDHENMFWYRQDPGLGLRLIYFSYDVKMKEKGDIPEGYSVSREKKERFSLILESASTNQTSMYLCASTATELNEKLFFGSGTQLSVL.

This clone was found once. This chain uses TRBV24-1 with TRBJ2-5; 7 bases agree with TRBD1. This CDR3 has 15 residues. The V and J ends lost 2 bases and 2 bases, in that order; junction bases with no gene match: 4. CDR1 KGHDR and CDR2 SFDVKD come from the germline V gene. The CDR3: CATSDWTGLQETQYF. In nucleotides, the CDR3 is TGTGCCACCAGTGATTGGACAGGTTTACAAGAGACCCAGTACTTC.

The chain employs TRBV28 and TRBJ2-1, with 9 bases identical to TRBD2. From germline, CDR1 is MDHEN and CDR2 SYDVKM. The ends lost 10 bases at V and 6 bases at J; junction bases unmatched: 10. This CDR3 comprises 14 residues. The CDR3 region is CANQAGGGPNEQFF. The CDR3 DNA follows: TGTGCCAACCAAGCGGGAGGAGGTCCCAATGAGCAGTTCTTC.

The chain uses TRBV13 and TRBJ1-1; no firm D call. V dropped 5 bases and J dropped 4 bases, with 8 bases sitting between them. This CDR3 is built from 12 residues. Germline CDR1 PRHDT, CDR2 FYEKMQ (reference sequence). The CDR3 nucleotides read TGTGCCAGCAGCCCCGGCGGCACTGAAGCTTTCTTT. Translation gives CASSPGGTEAFF. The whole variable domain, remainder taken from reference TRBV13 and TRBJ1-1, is AAGVIQSPRHLIKEKRETATLKCYPIPRHDTVYWYQQGPGQDPQFLISFYEKMQSDKGSIPDRFSAQQFSDYHSELNMSSLELGDSALYFCASSPGGTEAFFGQGTRLTVV.

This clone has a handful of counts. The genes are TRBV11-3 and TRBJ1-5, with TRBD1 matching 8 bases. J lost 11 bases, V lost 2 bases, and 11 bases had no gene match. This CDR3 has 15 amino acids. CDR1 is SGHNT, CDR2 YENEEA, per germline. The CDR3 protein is CASSLLAQGEGAQHF. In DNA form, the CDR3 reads TGTGCCAGCAGCTTATTGGCACAGGGGGAAGGCGCCCAGCATTTT.

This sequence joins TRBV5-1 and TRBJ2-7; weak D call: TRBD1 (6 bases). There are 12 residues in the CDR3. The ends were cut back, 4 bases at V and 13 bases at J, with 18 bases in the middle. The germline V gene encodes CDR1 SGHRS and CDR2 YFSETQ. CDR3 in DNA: TGCGCCAGCAGCACCGCCGCGGACAGATTCTACTTC. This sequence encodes CASSTAADRFYF. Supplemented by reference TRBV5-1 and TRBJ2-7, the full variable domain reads KAGVTQTPRYLIKTRGQQVTLSCSPISGHRSVSWYQQTPGQGLQFLFEYFSETQRNKGNFPGRFSGRQFSNSRSEMNVSTLELGDSALYLCASSTAADRFYFGPGTRLTVT.